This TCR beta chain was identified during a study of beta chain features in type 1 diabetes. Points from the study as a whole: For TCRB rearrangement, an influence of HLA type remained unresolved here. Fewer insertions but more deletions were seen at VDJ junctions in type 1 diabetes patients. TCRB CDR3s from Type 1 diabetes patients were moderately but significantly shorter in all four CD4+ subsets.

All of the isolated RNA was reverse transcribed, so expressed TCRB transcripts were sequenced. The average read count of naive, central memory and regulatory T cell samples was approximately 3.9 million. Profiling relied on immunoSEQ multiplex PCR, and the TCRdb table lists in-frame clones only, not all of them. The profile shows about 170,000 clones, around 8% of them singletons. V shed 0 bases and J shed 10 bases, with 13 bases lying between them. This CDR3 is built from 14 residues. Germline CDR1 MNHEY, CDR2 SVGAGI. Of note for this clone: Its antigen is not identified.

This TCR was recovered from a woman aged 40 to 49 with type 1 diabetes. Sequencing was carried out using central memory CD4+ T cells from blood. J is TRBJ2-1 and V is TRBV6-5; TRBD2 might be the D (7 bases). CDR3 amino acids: CASSYSRGGREQFF. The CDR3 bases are TGTGCCAGCAGTTACTCGAGGGGGGGCCGGGAGCAGTTCTTC.